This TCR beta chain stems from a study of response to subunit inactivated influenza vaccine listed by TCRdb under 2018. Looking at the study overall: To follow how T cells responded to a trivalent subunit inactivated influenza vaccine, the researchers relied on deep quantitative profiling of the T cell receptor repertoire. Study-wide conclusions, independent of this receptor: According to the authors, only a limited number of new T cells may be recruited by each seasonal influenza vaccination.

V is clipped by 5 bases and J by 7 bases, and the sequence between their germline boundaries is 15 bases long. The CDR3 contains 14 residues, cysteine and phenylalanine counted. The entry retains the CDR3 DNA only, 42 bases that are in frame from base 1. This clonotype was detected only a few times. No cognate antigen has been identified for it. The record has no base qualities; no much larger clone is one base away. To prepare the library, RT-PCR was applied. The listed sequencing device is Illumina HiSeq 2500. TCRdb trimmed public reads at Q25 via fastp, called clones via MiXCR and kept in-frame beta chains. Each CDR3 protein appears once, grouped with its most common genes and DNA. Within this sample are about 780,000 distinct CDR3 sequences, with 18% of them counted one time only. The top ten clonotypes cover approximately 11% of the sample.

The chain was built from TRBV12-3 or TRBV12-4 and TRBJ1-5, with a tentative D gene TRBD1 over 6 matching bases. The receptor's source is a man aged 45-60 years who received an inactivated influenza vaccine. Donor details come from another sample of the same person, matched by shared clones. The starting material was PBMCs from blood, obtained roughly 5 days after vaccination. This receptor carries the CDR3 CASSDLQGTQPQHF. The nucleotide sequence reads TGTGCCAGCAGTGACTTACAGGGAACCCAGCCCCAGCATTTT.